A single T cell receptor (beta chain) is shown here with its context. Its antigen is as yet unknown. Amplified TCR beta CDR3 regions came from RNA transcripts. TCR CDR3 underwent first-round RT-PCR with the HTBI primer set. Each CDR3 protein gets one entry after TCRdb re-called the multiplex PCR reads with MiXCR. The table has more than 300,000 distinct CDR3 sequences, approximately 15% seen once. The V gene's germline CDR1 is SGHNT and CDR2 YYREEE (reference sequence). The CDR3 has 13 amino acids. V dropped 0 bases and J dropped 5 bases, with 7 bases sitting between them. This record comes from a study of T cells in Graves' hyperthyroidism and ophthalmopathy. About the study: Initial diagnosis, before any treatment, was when peripheral blood was collected. Study outcomes and limitations: The majority of expanded thyroid clonotypes above 0.001 also appeared in blood.

This sample holds PBMCs from approximately 9 ml fresh peripheral blood. The sequence was obtained from an older woman with Graves' hyperthyroidism. Source material: blood. V is TRBV5-4 and J is TRBJ2-3, with D possibly matching TRBD2 (5 bases). CDR3 DNA: TGTGCCAGCAGCTTGGGGGAGATAGATACGCAGTATTTT. This codes for CASSLGEIDTQYF.